These 9 T cell receptor beta chains share one sample of origin, sequenced in a study of patients and donors after allogeneic stem cell transplantation. TCRdb recomputed calls from the RT-PCR reads with MiXCR, one row per CDR3 protein. The sample contains 150,000 to 250,000 distinct CDR3 sequences, 41% of which appear only once. The material sequenced was blood, either unsorted or a sorted T cell fraction (not recorded which). The receptors come from a human donor who was either an allogeneic HSCT recipient or a stem cell or donor lymphocyte infusion donor (not recorded which). It is not recorded whose cells these are; they may come from a transplant donor.

This chain joins TRBV5-6 and TRBJ1-2, with D unresolved. Trimming shortened V by 4 bases and J by 4 bases, and 11 bases separated the two germline ends. Germline V lookup: CDR1 SGHDT, CDR2 YYEEEE. The CDR3 has 13 amino acids. This chain's CDR3 is CASSLGRTYGYTF. DNA for the CDR3: TGTGCCAGCAGCCTTGGACGGACCTATGGCTACACCTTC.

The chain couples TRBV6-6 to TRBJ1-5, with no clear D. The CDR3 sequence is 10 residues long. The germline V gene has CDR1 MNHNY and CDR2 SVGAGI (reference sequence). V lost 10 bases to trimming and J lost 5 bases, with 6 bases between them. The CDR3 loop is CATHDQPQHF. Here the CDR3 DNA reads TGTGCCACACACGATCAGCCCCAGCATTTT.

The rearrangement joins TRBV9 to TRBJ2-3; 8 bases agree with TRBD2. Losses at the gene ends were 0 bases for V and 4 bases for J; bases not matched to a gene: 4. Germline V CDR1 and CDR2: SGDLS, YYNGEE. CDR3 length equals 15 residues. CDR3 sequence: CASSVGGLVADTQYF. The CDR3 DNA reads as TGTGCCAGCAGCGTAGGGGGACTAGTGGCAGATACGCAGTATTTT.

This clonotype was found a few times. This chain links TRBV27 with TRBJ1-5; 9 nucleotides agree with TRBD1. CDR3 length: 17 residues. Germline V gene data show CDR1 as MNHEY and CDR2 as SMNVEV (reference sequence). J was trimmed by 1 base and V by 6 bases; bases with no gene match: 10. The CDR3 DNA follows: TGTGCCAGCAGCGCAAGACAGGGGGTTACGAGCAATCAGCCCCAGCATTTT. Its protein is CASSARQGVTSNQPQHF.

The chain has TRBV5-1 and TRBJ2-1; 11 positions agree with TRBD2. CDR1 is SGHRS and CDR2 is YFSETQ in the germline V gene. V shed 0 bases, J shed 7 bases, and the junction held 6 bases outside the gene matches. There are 16 residues in the CDR3. The CDR3 DNA reads as TGCGCCAGCAGCTTGGAGTTAGCGGGAGGGCTTAATGAGCAGTTCTTC. Translation gives CASSLELAGGLNEQFF.

A few counts support this clonotype. The chain employs TRBV18 and TRBJ1-1; 8 nucleotides line up with TRBD1. J gave up 1 base and V 3 bases, and 7 bases lay outside the gene matches. Germline V gene data show CDR1 as KGHSH and CDR2 as LQKENI. The CDR3 consists of 16 residues. The chain's CDR3 is CASSPSTGAGNTEAFF. The CDR3, as DNA: TGTGCCAGCTCACCCTCGACAGGGGCGGGGAACACTGAAGCTTTCTTT.

This clonotype was observed at least ten times. This chain joins TRBV6-5 and TRBJ1-1; D call uncertain. CDR3 length: 14 amino acids. V was trimmed by 2 bases and J by 5 bases, leaving 12 bases between them. Per the germline V gene, CDR1 is MNHEY and CDR2 is SVGAGI. In DNA, the CDR3 is TGTGCCAGCAGTTACCGGGCCTTGGGGACTGAAGCTTTCTTT. Translated: CASSYRALGTEAFF.

V gene TRBV9 combines with J gene TRBJ2-1, with 10 bases that match TRBD2. After removal of 3 bases from V and 8 bases from J, the junction contained 5 bases not matched to a gene. CDR1 is SGDLS and CDR2 is YYNGEE in the germline V gene. The CDR3 totals 14 residues. The CDR3 here is CASSASGSRDEQFF. DNA for the CDR3: TGTGCCAGCAGCGCTAGCGGGAGTCGTGATGAGCAGTTCTTC.

This chain joins TRBV18 and TRBJ1-2, with a possible D match to TRBD1 (6 bases). Germline V CDR1 and CDR2: KGHSH, LQKENI. This CDR3 contains 13 residues. Trimming took off 2 bases at V and 7 bases at J, with 11 bases between the two ends. The CDR3 reads CASSPKGEAGYTF. Here the CDR3 DNA reads TGTGCCAGCTCACCAAAGGGGGAGGCTGGCTACACCTTC.